These 27 T cell receptor beta chains were sequenced from one sample in a study of T cells in Graves' hyperthyroidism and ophthalmopathy. It was RNA transcripts that yielded the amplified TCR beta CDR3 regions. Using the HTBI primer set, a first-round RT-PCR was run on the TCR CDR3. Each CDR3 protein gets one entry after TCRdb re-called the multiplex PCR reads with MiXCR. The sample includes fewer than 350,000 distinct CDR3 sequences, around 19% of them seen just once. Sequencing was carried out using blood. The receptors derive from a man aged 50 to 59 with Graves' ophthalmopathy.

The CDR3 nucleotides read TGTGCCAGCAGCGTAGGGTGGACAGGGGGCACTGAAGCTTTCTTT. It translates to CASSVGWTGGTEAFF. The chain uses TRBV9 and TRBJ1-1, with 10 bases fitting TRBD1. This CDR3 has 15 residues. Trimming at V came to 0 bases and at J to 4 bases, leaving 3 bases not matched to a gene. CDR1 SGDLS and CDR2 YYNGEE come from the germline V gene.

The genes are TRBV20-1 and TRBJ2-3; D possibly corresponds to TRBD1 (6 bases). CDR1 and CDR2 (germline): DFQATT, SNEGSKA (reference sequence). V was clipped by 1 base and J by 2 bases, with 19 bases between them. The CDR3 is 17 amino acids. The CDR3 nucleotides read TGCAGTGCTAGAGGTTTTCAGGCAGGGGTAGACACAGATACGCAGTATTTT. Its translation is CSARGFQAGVDTDTQYF.

This clonotype has only a few counts. V and J are TRBV6-1 and TRBJ2-7, with 8 bases that match TRBD2. Germline-derived CDR1 and CDR2 are MNHNS and SASEGT. This CDR3 spans 14 amino acids. The junction had 5 bases not matched to a gene; V was cut back by 5 bases and J by 2 bases. The CDR3 DNA follows: TGTGCCAGCAGTTATTTCGGGAGGGCCTACGAGCAGTACTTC. Its protein is CASSYFGRAYEQYF.

With regard to this clonotype: An end of the junction does not agree with germline; a read error may underlie this. The chain recombines TRBV3-1 with TRBJ2-1; D unclear. The CDR3 is 13 residues long. In germline, CDR1 is LGHDT, CDR2 YNNKEL (reference sequence). The CDR3 coding sequence is TGTGCCAGCAGCCAAGGGGTGGGGAATGAGCAGTTCTTT. Amino acid sequence: CASSQGVGNEQFF.

This clonotype was counted ten times or more. V and J are TRBV7-3 and TRBJ2-5; the D gene is possibly TRBD2 (6 bases). Germline V lookup: CDR1 SGHTA, CDR2 FQGTGA. The CDR3 has 14 residues. The V and J ends lost 4 bases and 4 bases respectively, with 13 bases between them. The CDR3 DNA follows: TGTGCCAGCAGCTCCATGGGGGGAGGAGAGACCCAGTACTTC. It encodes CASSSMGGGETQYF.

At least ten counts were recorded for this clonotype. The CDR3: CASSSEQGLYEQYF. The CDR3 nucleotides read TGCGCCAGCAGCTCCGAACAGGGGTTGTACGAGCAGTACTTC. This chain joins TRBV5-1 and TRBJ2-7, with 7 positions matching TRBD1. V lost 3 bases to trimming and J lost 4 bases; unmatched junction nucleotides: 7. The CDR3 is 14 residues long. Germline CDR1 and CDR2: SGHRS and YFSETQ.

This clonotype was counted ten times or more. The gene calls are TRBV24-1 and TRBJ2-3; D not resolved. The germline CDR1 and CDR2 sequences are KGHDR and SFDVKD. The CDR3 is made up of 13 amino acids. The V gene lost 6 bases and the J gene lost 6 bases, with 12 bases spanning the gap. The CDR3 sequence is CATSLQPWDTQYF. The CDR3 DNA reads TGTGCCACCAGTCTTCAGCCTTGGGATACGCAGTATTTT.

This clonotype was seen a handful of times. The chain is built from TRBV20-1 and TRBJ1-4; D gene ambiguous. Germline CDR1 is DFQATT and CDR2 is SNEGSKA (reference sequence). This CDR3 has 13 amino acids. V lost 0 bases and J 8 bases, leaving 10 bases between the germline ends. The CDR3 reads CSARESGREKLFF. The CDR3 DNA follows: TGCAGTGCTAGAGAGTCCGGTAGGGAAAAACTGTTTTTT.

In its sample, this clonotype was seen many times. A clone one base away is much larger, so this may be a read error. The rearrangement uses TRBV7-2 and TRBJ2-7; D is possibly TRBD1 (6 bases). CDR3 length: 13 residues. V was cut by 5 bases and J by 0 bases, with 8 bases left in between. Germline loops: CDR1 SGHTA, CDR2 FQGNSA. The CDR3 nucleotides read TGTGCCAGCAGCCGGGACAACTCCTACGAGCAGTACTTC. This gives the protein CASSRDNSYEQYF.

This chain uses TRBV18 with TRBJ2-5; 8 positions match TRBD2. There are 13 residues in the CDR3. Trimming at V came to 6 bases and at J to 7 bases, leaving 7 bases not matched to a gene. Per germline, CDR1 KGHSH and CDR2 LQKENI. The CDR3 loop reads CASSGGAEGTQYF. The CDR3 region has the DNA TGTGCCAGCTCCGGGGGGGCCGAAGGGACCCAGTACTTC.

This clonotype was found many times. J is TRBJ1-1 and V is TRBV19, with TRBD1 identical over 7 bases. The length of the CDR3 is 13 residues. The germline CDR1 and CDR2 sequences are LNHDA and SQIVND (reference sequence). V trimming: 1 base; J trimming: 9 bases; junction bases outside the gene matches: 5. The CDR3 sequence is CASSIGERGQAFF. CDR3 nucleotides: TGTGCCAGTAGTATAGGGGAGAGGGGGCAAGCTTTCTTT.

This clonotype was counted at least ten times. The rearrangement uses TRBV20-1 and TRBJ2-5; D could derive from TRBD1 or TRBD2 (5 bases each). Trimming stripped 0 bases from V and 3 bases from J, with 8 bases between. The germline CDR1 and CDR2 sequences are DFQATT and SNEGSKA (reference sequence). CDR3 length: 13 residues. DNA for the CDR3: TGCAGTGCTAGAGATATGGGGGAAGAGACCCAGTACTTC. Translated: CSARDMGEETQYF.

V is TRBV11-2 and J is TRBJ2-7, with TRBD2 identical over 11 bases. The V gene's germline CDR1 is SGHAT and CDR2 FQNNGV. Trimming at V came to 5 bases and at J to 2 bases, leaving 8 bases not matched to a gene. The CDR3 has 16 amino acids. The CDR3 region is CASSQAATSGTYEQYF. DNA for the CDR3: TGTGCCAGCAGCCAAGCCGCGACTAGCGGGACCTACGAGCAGTACTTC.

The chain carries TRBV20-1 and TRBJ2-3; 10 bases are shared with TRBD2. Germline-derived CDR1 and CDR2 are DFQATT and SNEGSKA (reference sequence). J gave up 3 bases and V 6 bases, and 9 bases lay outside the gene matches. The CDR3 runs to 15 residues. CDR3 residues: CSALTLAGVTDTQYF. CDR3 coding DNA: TGCAGTGCCCTAACGCTAGCGGGAGTTACAGATACGCAGTATTTT.

This chain uses TRBV29-1 with TRBJ1-2, with D tentatively TRBD1 (6 bases). The CDR3 contains 15 residues. The V gene lost 5 bases and the J gene lost 8 bases, with 24 bases spanning the gap. Germline CDR1 reads SQVTM; CDR2 reads ANQGSEA. DNA for the CDR3: TGCAGCGTTAAGGGCGACCGGGACACCCCAACGGGCTACACCTTC. The encoded protein is CSVKGDRDTPTGYTF.

This clonotype appeared many times. Here the CDR3 DNA reads TGTGCCACCATAGACCCTGGACGGAACACTGAAGCTTTCTTT. It is translated as CATIDPGRNTEAFF. The chain uses TRBV7-9 and TRBJ1-1, with D hard to call. This CDR3 has 14 amino acids. CDR1 is SEHNR and CDR2 is FQNEAQ in the germline V gene (reference sequence). The V end was cut by 10 bases, the J end by 1 base, with 16 bases between.

This clonotype was recorded at least ten times. The J gene is TRBJ2-1, the V gene TRBV2, with a possible D match to TRBD2 (6 bases). The V end was cut by 7 bases, the J end by 0 bases, with 13 bases between. CDR1 is SNHLY, CDR2 FYNNEI, per germline. The CDR3 has 15 residues. CDR3 sequence reads: CASNGLSFSYNEQFF. In DNA form, the CDR3 reads TGTGCCAGCAATGGACTATCCTTCTCCTACAATGAGCAGTTCTTC.

V gene TRBV7-9 combines with J gene TRBJ2-5, with D maybe TRBD2 (6 bases). The CDR3 has 16 amino acids. The V gene lost 5 bases and the J gene lost 2 bases, with 18 bases spanning the gap. Germline V gene lookup returns CDR1 SEHNR and CDR2 FQNEAQ (reference sequence). CDR3 DNA sequence: TGTGCCAGCAGCCCCCCGAGAGCGGGCATACAAGAGACCCAGTACTTC. Its protein product is CASSPPRAGIQETQYF.

Many counts were recorded for this clonotype. The gene calls are TRBV12-3 or TRBV12-4 and TRBJ2-7; 12 bases match TRBD2. With 6 bases clipped from V and 2 bases from J, the junction kept 11 bases outside the gene matches. The CDR3 contains 17 residues. This chain's CDR3 is CASSPGLAGKGTYEQYF. CDR3 nucleotides: TGTGCCAGCAGCCCCGGACTAGCGGGGAAAGGTACCTACGAGCAGTACTTC.

This clonotype was seen ten or more times. This chain links TRBV7-9 with TRBJ2-7, with 9 bases that match TRBD2. The CDR3 runs 15 residues. V dropped 1 base and J dropped 5; count of bases not matched to a gene: 6. Germline lookup yields CDR1 SEHNR and CDR2 FQNEAQ (reference sequence). CDR3 sequence reads: CASSLDLAGSDEQYF. The DNA of the CDR3 is TGTGCCAGCAGCTTAGATCTAGCGGGGTCTGACGAGCAGTACTTC.

Many counts were recorded for this clonotype. This sequence joins TRBV11-3 and TRBJ2-5, with 14 nucleotides matching TRBD2. This CDR3 has 16 residues. Germline CDR1 and CDR2: SGHNT and YENEEA. Trimming took 5 bases from V and 4 from J; bases not matched to a gene: 6. The CDR3 region has the DNA TGTGCCAGCAGCCTAGGGACTAGCGGGAGAGGAGAGACCCAGTACTTC. Its protein product is CASSLGTSGRGETQYF.

CDR3 coding DNA: TGTGCCAGTAGCGATCTCCCAGGGGGTACGGAAGAGACCCAGTACTTC. This codes for CASSDLPGGTEETQYF. The chain recombines TRBV19 with TRBJ2-5; 7 bases map to TRBD1. In germline, CDR1 is LNHDA, CDR2 SQIVND (reference sequence). This CDR3 is built from 16 residues. J gave up 3 bases and V 6 bases, and 13 bases lay outside the gene matches.

The chain combines TRBV30 with TRBJ2-7, with 7 bases identical to TRBD1. Germline CDR1 GTSNPN, CDR2 SVGIG (reference sequence). J gave up 0 bases and V 2 bases, and 7 bases lay outside the gene matches. The CDR3 has 15 amino acids. CDR3: CAWSTGQVRSYEQYF. In DNA, the CDR3 is TGTGCCTGGAGTACAGGACAGGTCCGCTCCTACGAGCAGTACTTC.

In this sample, this clonotype turned up many times. The J gene is TRBJ2-1, the V gene TRBV2, with D perhaps TRBD1 (6 bases). Germline V gives CDR1 SNHLY, CDR2 FYNNEI. The CDR3 spans 12 residues. V was clipped by 10 bases and J by 6 bases, with 13 bases between them. The CDR3 nucleotides are TGTGCCACTGCACCACAGGGCAATGAGCAGTTCTTC. Translating gives CATAPQGNEQFF. Full variable domain (rest looked up from reference TRBV2 and TRBJ2-1): EPEVTQTPSHQVTQMGQEVILRCVPISNHLYFYWYRQILGQKVEFLVSFYNNEISEKSEIFDDQFSVERPDGSNFTLKIRSTKLEDSAMYFCATAPQGNEQFFGPGTRLTVL.

This clonotype was picked up many times. The V call is TRBV5-5, the J call TRBJ2-7; TRBD2 aligns across 8 bases. In germline, CDR1 is SGHKS, CDR2 YYEKEE (reference sequence). J was trimmed by 2 bases and V by 6 bases; bases with no gene match: 10. The CDR3 is 15 residues long. The CDR3 here is CASKPIAGKTYEQYF. The CDR3 DNA sequence: TGTGCCAGCAAACCCATAGCGGGAAAGACCTACGAGCAGTACTTC.

This clonotype was recorded many times. The chain uses TRBV15 and TRBJ1-5; 9 bases are shared with TRBD1. The germline V gene encodes CDR1 LNHNV and CDR2 YYDKDF (reference sequence). V gave up 0 bases and J gave up 5 bases; unmatched junction bases: 14. The CDR3 extends over 19 amino acids. CDR3 DNA sequence: TGTGCCACCAGCAGAGAAAGGGACAGGGCCGGAATCACTTATCAGCCCCAGCATTTT. Protein product: CATSRERDRAGITYQPQHF.

This clonotype has just a few counts. The rearrangement links TRBV28 to TRBJ1-2; D remains ambiguous. The germline gives CDR1 MDHEN, CDR2 SYDVKM. This CDR3 is 14 amino acids long. V was shortened by 5 bases and J by 2 bases, with 12 bases between the two germline ends. The CDR3 DNA sequence: TGTGCCAGCAGTATGGGAGTTCGGAACTATGGCTACACCTTC. Its translation is CASSMGVRNYGYTF.